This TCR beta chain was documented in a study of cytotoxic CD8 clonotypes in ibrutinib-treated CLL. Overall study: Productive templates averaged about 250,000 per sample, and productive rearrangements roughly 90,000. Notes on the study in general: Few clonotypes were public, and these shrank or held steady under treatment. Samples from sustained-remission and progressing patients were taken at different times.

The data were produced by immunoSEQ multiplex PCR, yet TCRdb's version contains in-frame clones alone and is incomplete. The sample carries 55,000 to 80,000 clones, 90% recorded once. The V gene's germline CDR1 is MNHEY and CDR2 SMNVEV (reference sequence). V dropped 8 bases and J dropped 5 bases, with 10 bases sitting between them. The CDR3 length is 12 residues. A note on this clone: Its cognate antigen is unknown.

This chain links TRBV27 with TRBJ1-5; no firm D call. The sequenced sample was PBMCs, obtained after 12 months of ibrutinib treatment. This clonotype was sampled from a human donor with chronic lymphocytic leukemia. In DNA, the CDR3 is TGTGCCAGCGGGGTCGGGGATCAGCCCCAGCATTTT. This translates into CASGVGDQPQHF.